What follows is one T cell receptor beta chain and its context. This sample was taken from a study of blood T cell repertoires in COVID-19. Looking at the study overall: Acute-phase and convalescent COVID-19 samples originated in the United States, Italy and Spain. In each case, the material was cDNA or gDNA derived from T cells, B-cell-depleted T cells, or PBMCs.

The authors' processing: From reference gene primer amplification, estimates of nucleated cell counts were derived. Generated by immunoSEQ multiplex PCR, the TCRdb table keeps only in-frame clones and is missing some. V, J and clone size were drawn from that table, and D and trimming were deduced from the DNA. This sample has about 230,000 clones; roughly 81% occur once, and the top ten carry about 0.93%. Germline V gives CDR1 MGHRA, CDR2 YSYEKL. With 1 base removed from V and 5 bases from J, the gap between germline ends came to 2 bases. This CDR3 has 12 amino acids. The TCR comes from a man aged 40-49 years with acute or convalescent COVID-19. The sample comprised peripheral blood. The rearrangement joins TRBV4-1 to TRBJ2-2; D not resolved. The CDR3 loop is CASSQATGELFF. DNA of the CDR3: TGCGCCAGCAGCCAAGCAACCGGGGAGCTGTTTTTT.